This T cell receptor (beta chain) was captured by sequencing in a study of OX40 agonist ivuxolimab in advanced cancers. The study, taken as a whole, reports: CD4+ T cells averaged fewer expanded clones than CD8+ T cells. At 0.1 to 3.0 mg/kg and by week 6, clonal expansion occurred in CD4+ and CD8+ blood T cells.

Sampling of blood occurred at baseline, cycle 4 day 1, and cycle 7 day 1. A remark on this clone: As yet, its antigen is unknown.

Method: immunoSEQ multiplex PCR; TCRdb's copy keeps in-frame clones and lacks some. The sample carries 27,000 or so clones, 80% to 90% recorded once. V shed 6 bases, J shed 3 bases, and the junction held 5 bases outside the gene matches. Germline V gene lookup returns CDR1 MNHNS and CDR2 SASEGT. There are 13 residues in the CDR3. Specimen: CD4+ or CD8+ T cells sorted from blood, collected in a trial of the OX40 agonist ivuxolimab. The clonotype originates from an adult with an advanced solid tumor such as melanoma, head and neck, liver or kidney cancer. This chain joins TRBV6-1 and TRBJ2-7, with 7 positions matching TRBD1. CDR3 DNA: TGTGCCAGCAGAAGACAGGGAAACTACGAGCAGTACTTC. Amino acid sequence: CASRRQGNYEQYF.